This TCR beta chain was found in a study of PD-1 blockade in mismatch repair-deficient tumors. Assay used: immunoSEQ multiplex PCR; TCRdb lists only in-frame clones, some missing. This sample has 30,000 to 45,000 clones, with roughly 88% found just once. The V end was cut by 2 bases, the J end by 6 bases, with 11 bases between. The CDR3 extends over 14 amino acids. Per the germline V gene, CDR1 is MRHNA and CDR2 is SNTAGT. The sample was PBMCs, taken roughly nine months after starting pembrolizumab. This chain connects TRBV6-4 to TRBJ2-1; maybe TRBD2 (5 bases). The TCR was taken from an adult with mismatch repair-deficient cancer. CDR3 in amino acids: CASSDPGLRNEQFF. CDR3 DNA sequence: TGTGCCAGCAGTGACCCCGGACTTCGCAATGAGCAGTTCTTC.